This TCR beta chain derives from a study of cytomegalovirus exposure and HLA in healthy donors. The PCR had 60 Vbeta and 13 Jbeta primers. Using immunoSEQ multiplex PCR, the repertoire was profiled, and TCRdb retains in-frame clones only, with some absent. This table holds about 200,000 clones. V was pared by 6 bases and J by 8 bases, with 13 bases between. Germline V lookup: CDR1 LNHDA, CDR2 SQIVND (reference sequence). The length of the CDR3 is 12 residues. This chain uses TRBV19 with TRBJ1-2, with D maybe TRBD1 (5 bases). Specimen: PBMCs. The sequence came from a boy under 18 in good health and CMV-seronegative. Written as DNA, the CDR3 is TGTGCCAGTAGAGAACGGGGGGAAGGCTACACCTTC. It yields the protein CASRERGEGYTF.